This T cell receptor (beta chain) stems from a study of shared clonotypes between healthy human individuals. The table came from immunoSEQ multiplex PCR; TCRdb's copy has only in-frame clones and leaves some out. Of over 400,000 clones in the sample, over 75% are singletons; the top ten hold about 12%. On this clone itself: One junction end does not reproduce the germline sequence, and a read error may be involved.

This CDR3 region has 15 residues. CDR1 and CDR2 (germline): SSHAT, FNYEAQ (reference sequence). Source material: PBMCs. This sequence was found in a woman aged 40 to 55 in good health. Some clones in this sample may be carry-over from other donors' samples. The chain joins TRBV7-7 to TRBJ2-5; 7 bases are a match to TRBD2. This chain's CDR3 is CASSSSSGVQETQYF. In DNA form, the CDR3 reads TGTGCTAGCAGCTCGTCCAGCGGGGTCCAAGAGACCCAGTACTTC. The full variable domain, its missing parts supplied by reference TRBV7-7 and TRBJ2-5, is GAGVSQSPRYKVTKRGQDVTLRCDPISSHATLYWYQQALGQGPEFLTYFNYEAQPDKSGLPSDRFSAERPEGSISTLTIQRTEQRDSAMYRCASSSSSGVQETQYFGPGTRLLVL.